This TCR beta chain appears in the sequencing data of a study of cytomegalovirus exposure and HLA in healthy donors. General study findings and limits: Per a prior analysis, the majority of TCR beta V segments were productive roughly 87% or roughly 30% of the time. A reported reduction in N-insertions relative to the approximately 690-donor mean was seen in an Asian-associated ancestry cluster in a later analysis. Specific recognition of CMV antigens was confirmed in vitro for a few chains (all CMV-associated). Later, TCR association rates were found to vary by HLA locus, highest for DRB1 and lowest for HLA-C.

The PCR was carried out with 60 Vbeta primers and 13 Jbeta primers. The assay was immunoSEQ multiplex PCR, and TCRdb's table has in-frame clones only and misses some. The repertoire holds some 220,000 clones, roughly four fifths seen once, with 0.5% to 0.7% in the top ten. Germline assignment: CDR1 MNHEY and CDR2 SVGAGI. V lost 6 bases and J lost 7, with 11 bases in between. The CDR3 is made up of 12 amino acids. This clone has only one observation. Its antigen is not known. Specimen: PBMCs. The V gene is TRBV6-5, the J gene TRBJ2-3, with no clear D. This TCR was recovered from a middle-aged woman in good health and CMV-seronegative. The CDR3 DNA reads TGTGCCAGCAGGCTAGATTTGTATACGCAGTATTTT. Amino acid sequence: CASRLDLYTQYF.